This is a list of T cell receptor beta chains from one sample in a study of beta chain features in type 1 diabetes. Clones were read by immunoSEQ multiplex PCR, and TCRdb kept only the in-frame ones, dropping some. The sample comprises hundreds of thousands of clones, around 13% of which are singletons, and around 7% rests with the top ten. Input material: central memory CD4+ T cells from blood. The receptors come from a man younger than 45 in good health. The CDR3 runs from the conserved cysteine through the conserved F or W. The D gene is left open where the match is weak. Clone size is shown for a subset of rows, as once, few, many or a class of expanded clone.

v_call: TRBV14
j_call: TRBJ2-5
clone_size: -
cdr3_length: 15
d_call: TRBD2
cdr3_aa: CASSQVAGGRETQYF
cdr3_nt: TGTGCCAGCAGCCAAGTAGCGGGGGGGCGAGAGACCCAGTACTTC

v_call: TRBV7-9
j_call: TRBJ1-4
clone_size: -
cdr3_length: 16
d_call: -
cdr3_aa: CASSLGSGPTNEKLFF
cdr3_nt: TGTGCCAGCAGCTTAGGGTCGGGGCCTACTAATGAAAAACTGTTTTTT

v_call: TRBV4-3
j_call: TRBJ2-2
clone_size: few
cdr3_length: 16
d_call: -
cdr3_aa: CASSQDGGRDTGELFF
cdr3_nt: TGCGCCAGCAGCCAAGATGGCGGGCGGGACACCGGGGAGCTGTTTTTT

v_call: TRBV7-2
j_call: TRBJ1-2
clone_size: few
cdr3_length: 15
d_call: TRBD1
cdr3_aa: CASSLVRDSSYGYTF
cdr3_nt: TGTGCCAGCAGCTTAGTTCGGGACAGCTCCTATGGCTACACCTTC

v_call: TRBV7-2
j_call: TRBJ2-2
clone_size: few
cdr3_length: 12
d_call: -
cdr3_aa: CASRLGTGELFF
cdr3_nt: TGTGCCAGCAGACTGGGAACCGGGGAGCTGTTTTTT

v_call: TRBV30
j_call: TRBJ1-4
clone_size: -
cdr3_length: 13
d_call: -
cdr3_aa: CAWTRQINEKLFF
cdr3_nt: TGTGCCTGGACCAGACAGATTAATGAAAAACTGTTTTTT

v_call: TRBV5-6
j_call: TRBJ2-5
clone_size: -
cdr3_length: 12
d_call: -
cdr3_aa: CASSSFGETQYF
cdr3_nt: TGTGCCAGCAGCTCGTTTGGAGAGACCCAGTACTTC

v_call: TRBV11-3
j_call: TRBJ2-3
clone_size: -
cdr3_length: 12
d_call: -
cdr3_aa: CASSFSTDTQYF
cdr3_nt: TGTGCCAGCAGCTTCAGCACAGATACGCAGTATTTT

v_call: TRBV5-6
j_call: TRBJ2-5
clone_size: few
cdr3_length: 16
d_call: TRBD1
cdr3_aa: CASSSKGAVFRETQYF
cdr3_nt: TGTGCCAGCAGCTCTAAGGGGGCAGTATTCAGAGAGACCCAGTACTTC

v_call: TRBV30
j_call: TRBJ1-5
clone_size: -
cdr3_length: 13
d_call: TRBD1
cdr3_aa: CAWSGQGAEPQHF
cdr3_nt: TGTGCCTGGAGTGGACAGGGGGCCGAGCCCCAGCATTTT

v_call: TRBV11-3
j_call: TRBJ2-1
clone_size: -
cdr3_length: 14
d_call: -
cdr3_aa: CASSRDSHYNEQFF
cdr3_nt: TGTGCCAGTTCAAGGGACTCTCACTACAATGAGCAGTTCTTC

v_call: TRBV7-6
j_call: TRBJ1-1
clone_size: -
cdr3_length: 14
d_call: -
cdr3_aa: CASSLRWQNTEAFF
cdr3_nt: TGTGCCAGCAGCTTAAGGTGGCAGAACACTGAAGCTTTCTTT

v_call: TRBV7-2
j_call: TRBJ2-5
clone_size: -
cdr3_length: 14
d_call: -
cdr3_aa: CASSLGMVKETQYF
cdr3_nt: TGTGCCAGCAGCTTAGGAATGGTAAAAGAGACCCAGTACTTC

v_call: TRBV15
j_call: TRBJ1-1
clone_size: -
cdr3_length: 13
d_call: -
cdr3_aa: CATSRQRGGEAFF
cdr3_nt: TGTGCCACCAGCAGACAACGTGGAGGTGAAGCTTTCTTT

v_call: TRBV6-5
j_call: TRBJ2-2
clone_size: few
cdr3_length: 15
d_call: -
cdr3_aa: CASKKGSVGTGELFF
cdr3_nt: TGTGCCAGCAAAAAGGGGTCGGTCGGCACCGGGGAGCTGTTTTTT

v_call: TRBV30
j_call: TRBJ1-2
clone_size: few
cdr3_length: 15
d_call: -
cdr3_aa: CAWSPWGRGNYGYTF
cdr3_nt: TGTGCCTGGAGTCCCTGGGGACGGGGGAACTATGGCTACACCTTC

v_call: TRBV5-1
j_call: TRBJ2-7
clone_size: few
cdr3_length: 13
d_call: -
cdr3_aa: CASSLTSPYEQYF
cdr3_nt: TGCGCCAGCAGCTTGACCAGTCCCTACGAGCAGTACTTC

v_call: TRBV7-2
j_call: TRBJ1-1
clone_size: few
cdr3_length: 11
d_call: -
cdr3_aa: CASSFSVEAFF
cdr3_nt: TGTGCCAGCAGCTTCTCTGTTGAAGCTTTCTTT

v_call: TRBV23-1
j_call: TRBJ2-3
clone_size: -
cdr3_length: 11
d_call: -
cdr3_aa: CASRQSDTQYF
cdr3_nt: TGCGCCAGCAGGCAATCAGATACGCAGTATTTT

v_call: TRBV30
j_call: TRBJ2-1
clone_size: few
cdr3_length: 15
d_call: -
cdr3_aa: CAWRVTGVPYNEQFF
cdr3_nt: TGTGCCTGGAGGGTGACAGGCGTCCCCTACAATGAGCAGTTCTTC

v_call: TRBV10-1
j_call: TRBJ1-4
clone_size: few
cdr3_length: 13
d_call: TRBD1
cdr3_aa: CASSASGGQKLFF
cdr3_nt: TGCGCCAGCAGTGCGTCAGGGGGCCAAAAACTGTTTTTT

v_call: TRBV5-4
j_call: TRBJ1-2
clone_size: -
cdr3_length: 15
d_call: TRBD1
cdr3_aa: CASSSITYRGGGYTF
cdr3_nt: TGTGCCAGCAGCTCGATTACCTACAGGGGAGGAGGCTACACCTTC

v_call: TRBV6-5
j_call: TRBJ1-1
clone_size: few
cdr3_length: 16
d_call: TRBD1
cdr3_aa: CASSYLVSGGNTEAFF
cdr3_nt: TGTGCCAGCAGTTACTTAGTTTCAGGGGGGAACACTGAAGCTTTCTTT

v_call: TRBV27
j_call: TRBJ2-4
clone_size: -
cdr3_length: 12
d_call: -
cdr3_aa: CASTPGLPIQYF
cdr3_nt: TGTGCCAGCACGCCGGGCCTTCCGATTCAGTACTTC

v_call: TRBV7-7
j_call: TRBJ2-3
clone_size: few
cdr3_length: 17
d_call: -
cdr3_aa: CASSRSPGFTSTDTQYF
cdr3_nt: TGTGCCAGCAGCCGTTCCCCGGGATTTACTAGCACAGATACGCAGTATTTT

v_call: TRBV19
j_call: TRBJ2-1
clone_size: -
cdr3_length: 16
d_call: TRBD2
cdr3_aa: CASSSRGTSGYNEQFF
cdr3_nt: TGTGCCAGTAGCTCTCGGGGGACTAGCGGCTACAATGAGCAGTTCTTC

v_call: TRBV5-1
j_call: TRBJ1-1
clone_size: few
cdr3_length: 13
d_call: -
cdr3_aa: CASSGSDRNEAFF
cdr3_nt: TGCGCCAGCAGCGGGTCAGACAGAAATGAAGCTTTCTTT

v_call: TRBV4-3
j_call: TRBJ2-3
clone_size: -
cdr3_length: 14
d_call: -
cdr3_aa: CASSLGISGDTQYF
cdr3_nt: TGCGCCAGCAGCCTGGGAATTTCAGGAGATACGCAGTATTTT

v_call: TRBV5-4
j_call: TRBJ2-3
clone_size: -
cdr3_length: 16
d_call: TRBD2
cdr3_aa: CASSLKGASGRDTQYF
cdr3_nt: TGTGCCAGCAGCTTGAAAGGCGCTAGCGGGAGAGATACGCAGTATTTT

v_call: TRBV7-2
j_call: TRBJ1-5
clone_size: -
cdr3_length: 14
d_call: -
cdr3_aa: CASSQGSWDQPQHF
cdr3_nt: TGTGCCAGCAGCCAGGGTTCGTGGGATCAGCCCCAGCATTTT

v_call: TRBV9
j_call: TRBJ2-7
clone_size: few
cdr3_length: 12
d_call: -
cdr3_aa: CASSPNFIEQYF
cdr3_nt: TGTGCCAGCAGCCCTAATTTTATAGAGCAGTACTTC

v_call: TRBV6-1
j_call: TRBJ2-2
clone_size: few
cdr3_length: 17
d_call: -
cdr3_aa: CASSASARAVHPGELFF
cdr3_nt: TGTGCCAGCAGTGCCTCGGCAAGGGCTGTACACCCGGGGGAGCTGTTTTTT

v_call: TRBV7-2
j_call: TRBJ2-1
clone_size: many
cdr3_length: 16
d_call: TRBD2
cdr3_aa: CASSLFPSGVGHEQFF
cdr3_nt: TGTGCCAGCAGCTTATTCCCGAGCGGGGTAGGGCATGAGCAGTTCTTC

v_call: TRBV5-1
j_call: TRBJ2-3
clone_size: few
cdr3_length: 14
d_call: -
cdr3_aa: CASSLQDSTDTQYF
cdr3_nt: TGCGCCAGCAGCCTACAAGATAGCACAGATACGCAGTATTTT

v_call: TRBV23-1
j_call: TRBJ2-6
clone_size: many
cdr3_length: 16
d_call: -
cdr3_aa: CASDRSWASGANVLTF
cdr3_nt: TGCGCCAGCGATCGATCATGGGCCTCTGGGGCCAACGTCCTGACTTTC

v_call: TRBV5-1
j_call: TRBJ1-1
clone_size: many
cdr3_length: 13
d_call: -
cdr3_aa: CASSLAGRSEAFF
cdr3_nt: TGCGCCAGCAGCTTGGCCGGGAGGAGTGAAGCTTTCTTT

v_call: TRBV5-1
j_call: TRBJ2-3
clone_size: few
cdr3_length: 15
d_call: -
cdr3_aa: CASSLGSAITDTQYF
cdr3_nt: TGCGCCAGCAGCTTGGGTAGCGCGATCACAGATACGCAGTATTTT

v_call: TRBV29-1
j_call: TRBJ2-7
clone_size: few
cdr3_length: 11
d_call: -
cdr3_aa: CSVDRGYEQYF
cdr3_nt: TGCAGCGTTGACCGAGGCTACGAGCAGTACTTC

v_call: TRBV4-1
j_call: TRBJ1-1
clone_size: -
cdr3_length: 12
d_call: -
cdr3_aa: CASSQEAAEAFF
cdr3_nt: TGTGCCAGCAGCCAAGAGGCAGCTGAAGCTTTCTTT

v_call: TRBV6-1
j_call: TRBJ1-2
clone_size: few
cdr3_length: 10
d_call: -
cdr3_aa: CASMGPRYTF
cdr3_nt: TGTGCCAGCATGGGCCCGCGCTACACCTTC

v_call: TRBV5-4
j_call: TRBJ2-7
clone_size: few
cdr3_length: 14
d_call: TRBD1
cdr3_aa: CASSSTGIFNEQYF
cdr3_nt: TGTGCCAGCAGCTCGACAGGGATATTCAACGAGCAGTACTTC

v_call: TRBV19
j_call: TRBJ1-5
clone_size: -
cdr3_length: 12
d_call: TRBD1
cdr3_aa: CASAGGVQPQHF
cdr3_nt: TGTGCCAGTGCAGGGGGCGTTCAGCCCCAGCATTTT

v_call: TRBV4-1
j_call: TRBJ2-3
clone_size: -
cdr3_length: 14
d_call: -
cdr3_aa: CASSKGTSTDTQYF
cdr3_nt: TGCGCCAGCTCAAAGGGTACTAGCACAGATACGCAGTATTTT

v_call: TRBV5-1
j_call: TRBJ2-3
clone_size: few
cdr3_length: 15
d_call: -
cdr3_aa: CASSFGGGDTDTQYF
cdr3_nt: TGCGCCAGCAGCTTTGGAGGGGGGGACACAGATACGCAGTATTTT

v_call: TRBV19
j_call: TRBJ2-7
clone_size: few
cdr3_length: 15
d_call: -
cdr3_aa: CASSKYRDNSYEQYF
cdr3_nt: TGTGCCAGTAGTAAGTATCGGGACAACTCCTACGAGCAGTACTTC

v_call: TRBV29-1
j_call: TRBJ1-5
clone_size: few
cdr3_length: 13
d_call: TRBD1
cdr3_aa: CSVSDRAEGPQHF
cdr3_nt: TGCAGCGTCTCGGACAGGGCAGAGGGGCCCCAGCATTTT

v_call: TRBV27
j_call: TRBJ2-5
clone_size: few
cdr3_length: 15
d_call: TRBD1
cdr3_aa: CASSSAGTGLETQYF
cdr3_nt: TGTGCCAGCAGTTCGGCCGGGACAGGGCTGGAGACCCAGTACTTC

v_call: TRBV11-3
j_call: TRBJ2-3
clone_size: -
cdr3_length: 17
d_call: TRBD2
cdr3_aa: CASSSTTSGGPPDTQYF
cdr3_nt: TGTGCCAGCAGCTCCACGACTAGCGGGGGGCCCCCAGATACGCAGTATTTT

v_call: TRBV20-1
j_call: TRBJ2-5
clone_size: -
cdr3_length: 11
d_call: -
cdr3_aa: CSALLLETQYF
cdr3_nt: TGCAGTGCCCTACTATTAGAGACCCAGTACTTC